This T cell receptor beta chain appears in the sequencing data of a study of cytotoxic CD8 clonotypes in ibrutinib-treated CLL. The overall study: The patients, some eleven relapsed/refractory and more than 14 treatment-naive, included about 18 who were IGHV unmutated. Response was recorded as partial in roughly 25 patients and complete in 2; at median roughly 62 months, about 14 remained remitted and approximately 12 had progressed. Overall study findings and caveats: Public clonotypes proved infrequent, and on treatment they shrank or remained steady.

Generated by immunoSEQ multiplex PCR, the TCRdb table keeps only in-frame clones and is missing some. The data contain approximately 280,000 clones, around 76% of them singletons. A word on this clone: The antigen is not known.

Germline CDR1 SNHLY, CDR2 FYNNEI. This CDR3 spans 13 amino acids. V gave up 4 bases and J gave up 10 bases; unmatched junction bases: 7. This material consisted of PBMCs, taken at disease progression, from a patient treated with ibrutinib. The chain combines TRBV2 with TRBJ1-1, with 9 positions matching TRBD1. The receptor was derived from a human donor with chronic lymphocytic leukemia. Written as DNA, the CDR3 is TGTGCCAGCAGTGGGGAAACAGGGGGCCGAGCTTTCTTT. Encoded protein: CASSGETGGRAFF. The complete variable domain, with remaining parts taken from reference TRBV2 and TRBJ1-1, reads EPEVTQTPSHQVTQMGQEVILRCVPISNHLYFYWYRQILGQKVEFLVSFYNNEISEKSEIFDDQFSVERPDGSNFTLKIRSTKLEDSAMYFCASSGETGGRAFFGQGTRLTVV.